This TCR beta chain is drawn from a study of identical twins. Study-wide results and limits: Zero-insertion results could be subject to partial confounding by invariant MAIT and iNKT cells.

Germline V gene lookup returns CDR1 LGHDT and CDR2 YNNKEL (reference sequence). The CDR3 loop spans 15 amino acids. Trimming shortened V by 3 bases and J by 4 bases, and 16 bases separated the two germline ends. This clonotype has a count of ten or more. Its target is not known. TCRdb reprocessed the 5' RACE reads via MiXCR and lists one record per CDR3 protein. The sample records 700,000 or so distinct CDR3 sequences, 21% being singletons. These data were also filed under a second study, of T cells expressing NK-cell markers.

Specimen: PBMCs. The clonotype comes from a woman under 30 in good health. V and J are TRBV3-1 and TRBJ2-7; D is undetermined. As DNA, the CDR3 is TGTGCCAGCAGCCACTTGGGGTTTTTAGGATACGAGCAGTACTTC. Protein sequence: CASSHLGFLGYEQYF.